Listed here are 10 T cell receptor beta chains from one sample, sequenced in a study of regulatory T cells in long-lasting Graves disease. The authors built TCR beta libraries using iRepertoire HTBI primers and Arm-PCR of CDR3 regions. TCRdb re-called the multiplex PCR reads with MiXCR, one entry per CDR3 protein. The table has around 480,000 distinct CDR3 sequences, around 16% seen once; the top ten hold roughly 25%. Time point of the sample: newly diagnosed GD, antithyroid drugs for less than 3 months. Generation of the TCR library employed RNA extracted from PBMCs. This sample also appeared in a second study, on T cells in Graves' hyperthyroidism and ophthalmopathy.

Sequenced material: peripheral blood mononuclear cells (PBMCs), taken at new diagnosis, from a patient treated with antithyroid drugs. These receptors were collected from a woman in her forties or fifties with Graves disease.

At least ten counts were recorded for this clonotype. The chain combines TRBV18 with TRBJ1-4, with 7 positions matching TRBD1. The V gene's germline CDR1 is KGHSH and CDR2 LQKENI. J gave up 6 bases and V 0 bases, and 4 bases lay outside the gene matches. The CDR3 extends over 15 amino acids. In nucleotides, the CDR3 is TGTGCCAGCTCACCACCCCCAGGGGGAGATGAAAAACTGTTTTTT. As protein: CASSPPPGGDEKLFF.

Ten or more counts support this clonotype. This chain connects TRBV7-8 to TRBJ2-3; D might be TRBD2 (5 bases). This CDR3 comprises 13 residues. Germline lookup yields CDR1 SGHVS and CDR2 FQNEAQ. Between the trimmed V and J ends, which lost 1 base and 5 bases, there was a span of 7 bases. CDR3 sequence (DNA): TGTGCCAGCAGCTTAGACGCGGGAGATACGCAGTATTTT. Amino acid sequence: CASSLDAGDTQYF.

This clonotype was seen many times. This rearrangement joins TRBV7-9 to TRBJ2-3, with unresolved D. The CDR3 runs 15 residues. Germline V gives CDR1 SEHNR, CDR2 FQNEAQ (reference sequence). Trimming removed 5 bases from V and 6 bases from J, with 18 bases in between. The CDR3 here is CASSTVSRYYDTQYF. The CDR3 nucleotides are TGTGCCAGCAGCACTGTCTCTAGATATTACGATACGCAGTATTTT.

This clonotype appeared a few times. This rearrangement joins TRBV20-1 to TRBJ1-1, with TRBD1 matching 7 bases. The trim removed 6 bases at V and 5 bases at J, leaving 9 bases unmatched. This CDR3 has 13 residues. Germline V gene data show CDR1 as DFQATT and CDR2 as SNEGSKA (reference sequence). The CDR3 sequence is CSALRDSGTEAFF. In nucleotides, the CDR3 is TGCAGTGCGCTACGGGACAGTGGAACTGAAGCTTTCTTT.

This clonotype was seen a handful of times. V gene TRBV9 combines with J gene TRBJ2-2; the D gene is possibly TRBD2 (7 bases). Germline-derived CDR1 and CDR2 are SGDLS and YYNGEE. The CDR3 length is 16 residues. The V gene lost 2 bases and the J gene lost 6 bases, with 17 bases spanning the gap. The CDR3 region has the DNA TGTGCCAGCAGCGTCGAGGGGGGGGGCCCTTCCGGGGAGCTGTTTTTT. As protein: CASSVEGGGPSGELFF.

The V and J genes are TRBV12-3 or TRBV12-4 and TRBJ2-1, with D hard to call. V shed 8 bases and J shed 0 bases, with 11 bases lying between them. This CDR3 has 14 amino acids. The CDR3 DNA is TGTGCCAGCCCCCCGACTCTCTCCTACAATGAGCAGTTCTTC. It encodes CASPPTLSYNEQFF.

This clonotype was detected ten times or more. This rearrangement joins TRBV6-1 to TRBJ2-7, with no clear D. Trimming shortened V by 2 bases and J by 1 base, and 15 bases separated the two germline ends. From germline, CDR1 is MNHNS and CDR2 SASEGT. The length of the CDR3 is 16 residues. The CDR3 coding sequence is TGTGCCAGCAGTGAACCTCCCCAGGTGGGTTCCTACGAGCAGTACTTC. Translation gives CASSEPPQVGSYEQYF.

This clonotype was recorded at least ten times. The rearrangement uses TRBV12-3 or TRBV12-4 and TRBJ2-3; no clear D. V lost 2 bases and J lost 3, with 9 bases in between. This CDR3 comprises 14 residues. The CDR3 DNA reads as TGTGCCAGCAGTTTACCTGAGCTAACAGATACGCAGTATTTT. Translation: CASSLPELTDTQYF.

In its sample, this clonotype was seen many times. The chain employs TRBV6-5 and TRBJ1-5, with 8 bases matching TRBD1. J gave up 5 bases and V 2 bases, and 5 bases lay outside the gene matches. This CDR3 comprises 15 residues. CDR1 is MNHEY, CDR2 SVGAGI, per germline. The CDR3 reads CASSYTGQGDQPQHF. The CDR3 nucleotides are TGTGCCAGCAGTTACACCGGACAGGGCGATCAGCCCCAGCATTTT.

This clonotype was observed at least ten times. The chain links TRBV7-9 to TRBJ1-2; perhaps TRBD1 as D (5 bases). The CDR3 contains 15 residues. Germline CDR1 reads SEHNR; CDR2 reads FQNEAQ (reference sequence). V shed 3 bases and J shed 5 bases, with 16 bases lying between them. Written as DNA, the CDR3 is TGTGCCAGCAGCTTCCATCCCCCAGGGAAATATGGCTACACCTTC. This gives the protein CASSFHPPGKYGYTF.